The entry below describes one T cell receptor beta chain. The antigen this receptor binds is unknown. Per-base qualities were not stored, and no clone one base away is much larger. In total, 500 to 700 healthy bone marrow donors made up the cohort. Cohort members were all nominally healthy when sampled, although unrecorded immune exposures were likely present. The donor tested CMV seronegative and was one of the 352 seronegative cohort members. A peripheral blood sample was collected from each donor, and TCR beta sequencing was performed on peripheral blood mononuclear cells. Genomic DNA extraction from the blood cell samples was performed with the Qiagen DNeasy Blood Extraction Kit. The junction shows trimming of 3 bases on V and 1 base on J, and the gene matches do not reach 7 bases of it. From cysteine to phenylalanine, the CDR3 is 16 amino acids long. The retained sequence is limited to the CDR3, 48 bases, with the frame set at the first base. As encoded in the germline V gene (reference sequence), CDR1 is WNHNN while CDR2 is SYGVQD.

The data were taken from a study of cytomegalovirus exposure and HLA in healthy donors (dated by TCRdb to about 2017). Turning to the overall study: According to an earlier analysis of several hundred of the donors, about 179 million T cells yielded some 110 million unique TCR beta sequences and about 280 Gb of sequence data. The study combined high-throughput TCR immunosequencing, statistical association of individual TCRs with disease status, and machine learning to predict cytomegalovirus infection status. Alongside the repertoire data, information on donor age, sex, ethnicity and CMV serostatus was compiled. Class I and class II HLA loci were covered by the typing at four-digit resolution. The study used immunosequencing to profile the T cell repertoires of 600 to 850 subjects and linked those repertoires to cytomegalovirus serostatus. The number of donors typed differed by locus, with roughly 620-640 for A, B, C, DRB1 and DQB1, around 500 for DQA1, under 610 for DPA1, and 472 for DPB1. In the later analysis, no new phenotypic data were used to find candidate immune exposures; instead, reliance was placed on TCR beta sequences and their occurrence across donors. To study patterns of TCR occurrence, a later analysis re-analyzed previously published TCR beta repertoires from 666 donors and added high-resolution HLA genotyping. Besides the first cohort of about 730 subjects, a separate validation cohort made up of 120 different subjects was used. About 310 gigabases of sequencing data and around 87 million unique TCR sequences were included in an early release covering about 700 HLA-typed donors. The study aimed to test whether signatures of past pathogen exposure could be identified by cataloging public T cell receptors. Every discovery cohort repertoire had been produced on one sequencing platform. Genome-wide SNP genotypes for about 65% of the 666 donors were used in a later genetic analysis, which treated that subset as a discovery cohort. On average, roughly 200,000 unique TCR beta nucleotide sequences were sequenced per donor among a few hundred genotyped donors of the cohort, with roughly 19% of those sequences being non-productive. In an earlier analysis of several hundred of the donors, high-throughput TCR beta sequencing was used to judge whether each TCR beta V gene segment behaved as functional or pseudogenic. About five DR-DQ haplotypes were treated as single units for association and clustering because of strong linkage in the cohort. The genetic ancestry cluster associated with self-reported Caucasian donors included roughly four fifths of the roughly 410 genotyped donors. General study outcomes and caveats: While some public TCRs were present in many individuals, most TCR sequences turned up only very rarely across donors. Strong co-occurrence of HLA alleles, especially DR and DQ, made assigning TCR associations to individual alleles difficult. Most CMV-associated TCR beta chains appeared to be HLA-restricted in a later analysis, and the HLA associations seemed to be driven largely by CMV exposure. Compared with the 666-donor mean, donors in an Asian-associated ancestry cluster had fewer N-insertions in productive TCRs, according to a later genetic analysis. A further reported finding was that TCR beta sequences accurately predicted the HLA-A and HLA-B alleles for most subjects in the first cohort. In an earlier analysis of 587 of the donors, most TCR beta V segments appeared in productive rearrangements about 90% or about 30% of the time, broadly matching IMGT annotations. A later analysis found that HLA-associated TCR beta chains were more clonally expanded and had lower generation probabilities than equally common non-associated chains. The presence/absence analyses assumed that sequencing depth was roughly uniform across donors, and that assumption may not be true. The 87-base-pair reads could not distinguish some IMGT-functional V segments, including TRBV6-2 and TRBV6-3, so those segments were excluded. HLA typing was unavailable for some donors at each locus, so association tests used only the typed subset. Only TCR beta chains were sequenced in this cohort, and the absence of alpha or paired-chain data limited detectable features. A later analysis reported that several top co-occurrence clusters appeared linked to parvovirus B19, influenza, CMV and Epstein-Barr virus. Approximately 16 rarely observed V segments, including chromosome 9 orphons, were excluded from the earlier analysis of several hundred of the donors because counts were too low. V-gene and J-gene trimming of TCR beta chains was associated with a missense DCLRE1C variant in a later genetic analysis, and the association was replicated in an independent cohort. A later analysis associated about 17,000 TCR beta sequences with specific HLA alleles at a false discovery rate of 0.05. The authors suggested that the approach could potentially be extended to other disease states and immunological phenotypes. Correlated functional status among segregating V segments might reflect linkage disequilibrium, but an unknown experimental factor could not be ruled out. A few of the identified cytomegalovirus-associated TCR beta chains were confirmed in vitro to be specific for cytomegalovirus antigens. Cytomegalovirus status was reported to be diagnosed by the classifier with high specificity and sensitivity in both the original and validation cohorts. In the study, around 150 TCR beta chains were listed as associated with cytomegalovirus. A group of highly shared sequence variants was considered likely to be a technical artifact of the sequencing pipeline. In a later analysis, the rate of TCR association differed among HLA loci, with DRB1 alleles having the most associated TCRs and HLA-C alleles having the fewest. The only immune exposure information available for the cohort was CMV serostatus.

The library was produced with the immunoSEQ multiplex PCR assay. A mixture of 60 forward primers for TCR Vbeta segments and 13 reverse primers for TCR Jbeta segments was used in the multiplex PCR. The CDR3 region of rearranged TCR beta genes was amplified from genomic DNA by a multiplex PCR assay. The Illumina HiSeq System was used to sequence the amplified TCR beta libraries as 87-base-pair reads. In the original analysis: In a later analysis, approximately 74 million unique TCR beta chains were counted across the roughly 610 repertoires, and around 10 million of these chains were shared by at least two donors. Raw reads were error-corrected and collapsed into unique sequences with a nearest-neighbor algorithm that merged closely related sequences to remove PCR and sequencing errors. CDR3 sequences were aligned to IMGT reference sequences to assign V, D and J gene segments. For a sequence to be retained, at least a six-nucleotide match to both a V gene segment and a J gene segment was required. Rearrangements were classified as productive when the CDR3 lacked stop codons and remained in frame with V and J, and all other rearrangements were classified as non-productive. Following IMGT convention, CDR3 was defined as the stretch from the second conserved V-encoded cysteine up to the conserved J-encoded phenylalanine. The earlier analysis of a few hundred of the donors excluded any sequence lacking an unambiguous match to a single V gene segment. An earlier analysis of fewer than 750 of the donors called V segments functional above 56.7% productive rearrangements and segregating when the between-donor standard deviation exceeded 5%. A statistical classification framework was built to diagnose cytomegalovirus status from the catalog of TCR beta chain sequences. A later analysis assigned V and J genes by comparing TCR nucleotide sequences with IMGT/GENE-DB human TR gene sequences. In a later analysis, CDR3 sequences and most-parsimonious VDJ recombination scenarios were assigned using the TCRdist pipeline. In a later analysis, each TCR beta chain was defined by its CDR3 amino acid sequence together with its V-gene family, and reads without a unique V-gene family were excluded. To address suspected cross-contamination and a sequencing artifact, a later analysis removed approximately 600 highly shared, low-generation-probability nucleotide sequences. For each public chain, a later analysis derived a clonal expansion index from normalized ranks of inferred template counts within each repertoire. A later analysis computed generation probabilities with a VDJ recombination model fitted to out-of-frame rearrangements, and checked the results against IGoR. A later analysis scored TCR-TCR, TCR-HLA and TCR-CMV co-occurrence with hypergeometric tests, applying a repertoire-size bias correction to TCR pairs. A later analysis estimated false discovery rates by permuting HLA or CMV assignments 20 times. A later analysis grouped co-occurring TCRs with DBSCAN, adding TCRdist sequence similarity when clustering within HLA-allele-positive subsets. Repertoires with fewer than 30,000 or more than 120,000 public chains were left out of co-occurrence clustering, as were about 5 repertoires with anomalous nucleotide sharing. The source is immuneACCESS, and TCRdb retained only in-frame sequences with V and J called. Part of the clones is not carried over; for the studies checked, unresolved V genes explain less than half of this, and the remainder is unexplained. D and trimming come from the DNA, and the V and J calls and clone size come from that table. The sample has approximately 150,000 clones on record, roughly four fifths of them singletons. Of the sample, about 1.6% is held by the ten largest clones.

This sequence was found in a man in his forties in good health and CMV-seronegative. Sample: PBMCs. The sequence joins TRBV10-1 to TRBJ2-3, with 7 middle bases fitting TRBD2. At the DNA level, the sequence is TGCGCCAGCAGTGAAGTGGGAGGGCCGCGCACAGATACGCAGTATTTT. The resulting protein is CASSEVGGPRTDTQYF.